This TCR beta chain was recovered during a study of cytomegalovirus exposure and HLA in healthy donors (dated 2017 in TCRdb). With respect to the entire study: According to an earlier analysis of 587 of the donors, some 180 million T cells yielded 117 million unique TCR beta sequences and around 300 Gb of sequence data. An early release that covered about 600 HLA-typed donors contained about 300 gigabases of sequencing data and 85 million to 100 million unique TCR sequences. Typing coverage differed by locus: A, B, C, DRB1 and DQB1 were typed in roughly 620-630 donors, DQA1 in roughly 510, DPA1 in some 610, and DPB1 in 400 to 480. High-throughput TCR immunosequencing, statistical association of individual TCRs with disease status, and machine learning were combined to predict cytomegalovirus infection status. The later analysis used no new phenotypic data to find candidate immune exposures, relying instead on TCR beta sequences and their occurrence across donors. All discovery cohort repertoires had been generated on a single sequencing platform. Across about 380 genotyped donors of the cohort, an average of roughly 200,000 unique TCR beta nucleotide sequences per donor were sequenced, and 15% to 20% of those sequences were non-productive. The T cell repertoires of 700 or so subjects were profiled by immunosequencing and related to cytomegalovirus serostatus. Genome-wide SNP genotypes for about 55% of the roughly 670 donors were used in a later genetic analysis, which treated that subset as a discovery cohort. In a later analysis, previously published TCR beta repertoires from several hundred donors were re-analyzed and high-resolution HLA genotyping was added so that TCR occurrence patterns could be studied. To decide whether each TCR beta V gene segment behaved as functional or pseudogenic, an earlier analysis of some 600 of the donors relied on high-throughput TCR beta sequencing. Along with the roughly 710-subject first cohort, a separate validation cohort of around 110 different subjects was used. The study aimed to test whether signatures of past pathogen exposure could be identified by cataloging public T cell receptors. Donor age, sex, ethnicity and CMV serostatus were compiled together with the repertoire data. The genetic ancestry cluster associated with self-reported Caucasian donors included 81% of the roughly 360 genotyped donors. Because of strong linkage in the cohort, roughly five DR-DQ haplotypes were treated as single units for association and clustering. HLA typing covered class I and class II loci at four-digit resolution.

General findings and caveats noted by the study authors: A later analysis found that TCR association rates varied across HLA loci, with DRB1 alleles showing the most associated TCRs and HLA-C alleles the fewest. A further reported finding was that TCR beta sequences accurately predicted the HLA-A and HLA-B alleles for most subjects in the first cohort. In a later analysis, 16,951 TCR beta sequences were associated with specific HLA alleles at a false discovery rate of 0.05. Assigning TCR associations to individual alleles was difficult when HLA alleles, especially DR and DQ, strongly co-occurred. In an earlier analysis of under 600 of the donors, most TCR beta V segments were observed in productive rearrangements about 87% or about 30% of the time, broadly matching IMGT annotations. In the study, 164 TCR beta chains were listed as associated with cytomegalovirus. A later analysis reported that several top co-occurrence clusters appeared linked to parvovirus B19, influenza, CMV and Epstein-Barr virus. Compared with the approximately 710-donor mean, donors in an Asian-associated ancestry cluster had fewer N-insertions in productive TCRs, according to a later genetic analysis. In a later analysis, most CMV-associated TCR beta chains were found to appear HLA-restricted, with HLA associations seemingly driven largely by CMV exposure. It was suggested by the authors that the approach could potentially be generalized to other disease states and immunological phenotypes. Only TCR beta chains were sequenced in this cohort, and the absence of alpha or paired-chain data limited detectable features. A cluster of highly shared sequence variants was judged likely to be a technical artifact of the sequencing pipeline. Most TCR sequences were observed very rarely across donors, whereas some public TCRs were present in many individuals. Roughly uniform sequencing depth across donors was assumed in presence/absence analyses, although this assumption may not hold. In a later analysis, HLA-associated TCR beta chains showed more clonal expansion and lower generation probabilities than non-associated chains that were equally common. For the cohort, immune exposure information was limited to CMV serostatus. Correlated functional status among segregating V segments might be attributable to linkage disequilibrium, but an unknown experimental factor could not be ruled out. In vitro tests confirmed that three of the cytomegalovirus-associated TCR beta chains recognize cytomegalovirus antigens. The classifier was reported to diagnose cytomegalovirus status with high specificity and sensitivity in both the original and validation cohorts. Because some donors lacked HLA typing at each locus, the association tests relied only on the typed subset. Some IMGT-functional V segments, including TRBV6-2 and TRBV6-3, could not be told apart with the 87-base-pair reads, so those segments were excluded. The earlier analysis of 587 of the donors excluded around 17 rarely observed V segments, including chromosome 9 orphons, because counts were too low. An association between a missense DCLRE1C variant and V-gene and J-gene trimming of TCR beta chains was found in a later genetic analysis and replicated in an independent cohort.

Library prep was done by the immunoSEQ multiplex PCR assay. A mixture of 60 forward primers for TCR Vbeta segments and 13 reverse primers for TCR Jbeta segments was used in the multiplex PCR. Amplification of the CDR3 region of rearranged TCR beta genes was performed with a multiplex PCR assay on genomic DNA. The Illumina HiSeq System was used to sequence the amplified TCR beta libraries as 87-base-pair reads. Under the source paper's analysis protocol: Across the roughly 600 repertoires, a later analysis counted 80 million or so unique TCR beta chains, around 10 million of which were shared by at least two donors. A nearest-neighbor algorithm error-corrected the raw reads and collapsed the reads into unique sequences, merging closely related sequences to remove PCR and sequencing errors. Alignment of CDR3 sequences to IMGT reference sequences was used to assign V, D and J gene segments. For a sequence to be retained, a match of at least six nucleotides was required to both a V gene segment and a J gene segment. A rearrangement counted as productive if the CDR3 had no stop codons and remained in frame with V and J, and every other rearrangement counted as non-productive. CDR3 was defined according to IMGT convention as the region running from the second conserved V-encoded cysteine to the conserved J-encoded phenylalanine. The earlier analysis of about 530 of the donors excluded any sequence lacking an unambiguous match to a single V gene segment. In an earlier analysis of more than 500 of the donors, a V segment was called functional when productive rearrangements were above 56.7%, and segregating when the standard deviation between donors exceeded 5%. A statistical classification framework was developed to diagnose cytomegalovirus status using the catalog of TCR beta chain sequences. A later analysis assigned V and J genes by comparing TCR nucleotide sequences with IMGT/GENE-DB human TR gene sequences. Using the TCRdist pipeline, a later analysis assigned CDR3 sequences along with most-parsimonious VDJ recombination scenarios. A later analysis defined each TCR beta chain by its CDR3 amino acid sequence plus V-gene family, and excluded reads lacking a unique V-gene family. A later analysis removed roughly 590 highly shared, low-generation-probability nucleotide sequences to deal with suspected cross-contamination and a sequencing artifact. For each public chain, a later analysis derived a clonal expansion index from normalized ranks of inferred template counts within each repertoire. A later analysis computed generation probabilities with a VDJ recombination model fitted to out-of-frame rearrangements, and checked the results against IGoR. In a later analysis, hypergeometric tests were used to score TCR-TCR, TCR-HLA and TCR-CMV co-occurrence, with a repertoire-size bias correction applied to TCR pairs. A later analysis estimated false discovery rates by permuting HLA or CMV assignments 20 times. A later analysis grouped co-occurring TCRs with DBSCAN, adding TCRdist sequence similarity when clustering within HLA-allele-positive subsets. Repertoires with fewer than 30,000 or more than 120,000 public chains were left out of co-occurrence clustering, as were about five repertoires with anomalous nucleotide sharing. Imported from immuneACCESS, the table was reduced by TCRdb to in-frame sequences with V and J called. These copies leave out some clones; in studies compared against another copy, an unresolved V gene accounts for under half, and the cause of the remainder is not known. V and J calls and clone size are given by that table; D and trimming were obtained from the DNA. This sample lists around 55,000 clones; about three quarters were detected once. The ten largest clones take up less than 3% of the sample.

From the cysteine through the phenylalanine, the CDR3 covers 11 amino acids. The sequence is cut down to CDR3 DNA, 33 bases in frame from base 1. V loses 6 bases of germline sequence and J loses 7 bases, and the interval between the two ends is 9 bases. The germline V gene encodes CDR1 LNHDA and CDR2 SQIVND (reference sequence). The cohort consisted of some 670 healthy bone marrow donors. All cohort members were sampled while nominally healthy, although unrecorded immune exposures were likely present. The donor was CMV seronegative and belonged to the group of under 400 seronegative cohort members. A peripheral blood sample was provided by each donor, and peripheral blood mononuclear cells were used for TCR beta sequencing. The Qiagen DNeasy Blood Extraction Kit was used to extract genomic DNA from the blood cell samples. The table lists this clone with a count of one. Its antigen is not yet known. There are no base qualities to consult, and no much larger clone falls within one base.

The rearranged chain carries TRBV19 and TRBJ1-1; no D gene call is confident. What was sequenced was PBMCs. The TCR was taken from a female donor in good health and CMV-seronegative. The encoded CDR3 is CASRQRREAFF. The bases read TGTGCCAGTAGGCAGCGCCGTGAAGCTTTCTTT.